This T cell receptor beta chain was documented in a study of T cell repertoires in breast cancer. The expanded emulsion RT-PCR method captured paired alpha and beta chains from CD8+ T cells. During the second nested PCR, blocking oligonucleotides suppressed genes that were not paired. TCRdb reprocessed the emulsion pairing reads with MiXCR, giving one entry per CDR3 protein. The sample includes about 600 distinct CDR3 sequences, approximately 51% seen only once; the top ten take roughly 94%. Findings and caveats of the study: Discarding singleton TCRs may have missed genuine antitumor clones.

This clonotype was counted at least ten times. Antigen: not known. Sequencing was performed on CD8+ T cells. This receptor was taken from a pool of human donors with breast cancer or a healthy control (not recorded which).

As DNA, the CDR3 is TGTGCCAGCAGTAGGAAGGGTCAGCCCCAGCATTTT. This codes for CASSRKGQPQHF. The chain carries TRBV28 and TRBJ1-5; D uncertain. CDR1 is MDHEN and CDR2 is SYDVKM in the germline V gene. V lost 5 bases, J lost 6 bases, and 8 bases lay in between. This CDR3 spans 12 amino acids. Full variable domain (remainder filled in from reference TRBV28 and TRBJ1-5): DVKVTQSSRYLVKRTGEKVFLECVQDMDHENMFWYRQDPGLGLRLIYFSYDVKMKEKGDIPEGYSVSREKKERFSLILESASTNQTSMYLCASSRKGQPQHFGDGTRLSIL.